This TCR beta chain stems from a study of cytomegalovirus exposure and HLA in healthy donors. A multiplex PCR was run with 60 Vbeta primers and 13 Jbeta primers. Sequencing used immunoSEQ multiplex PCR; TCRdb keeps in-frame clones, though not all of them. Among more than 150,000 clones listed, roughly 78% were seen once. Germline V lookup: CDR1 SGHVS, CDR2 FQNEAQ. The J segment lost 7 bases and the V segment lost 5 bases, leaving 17 bases of the junction unmatched. CDR3 size: 17 residues. The TCR comes from a girl aged 10 to 17 in good health and CMV-seropositive. The chain employs TRBV7-8 and TRBJ2-7, with 10 nucleotides matching TRBD2. Material for sequencing was PBMCs. The CDR3 region has the DNA TGTGCCAGCAGCCCGCGTAATGGAGCGGGGGGGGAGGGGGAGCAGTACTTC. Protein product: CASSPRNGAGGEGEQYF.